This T cell receptor beta chain was recorded in a study of glioma-infiltrating T cells after dendritic cell vaccination. On the study more broadly: Patients received three intradermal dendritic cell vaccine injections at biweekly intervals. The study, taken as a whole, reports: Only a small number of patients had complete blood and tumor samples.

Measured with immunoSEQ multiplex PCR; TCRdb has only the in-frame clones, and not every one. The repertoire holds about 82,000 clones, with 85% to 90% as singletons. Concerning this clone: The antigen is unknown.

J was trimmed by 5 bases and V by 6 bases; bases with no gene match: 5. The CDR3 loop spans 15 amino acids. From germline, CDR1 is SGHRS and CDR2 YFSETQ. The V call is TRBV5-1, the J call TRBJ2-3; 14 bases map to TRBD2. The starting material was blood, obtained before dendritic cell vaccination. This clonotype originated in a human donor with glioblastoma. Here the CDR3 DNA reads TGCGCCAGCACGGGGACTAGCGGGGGAAGAGATACGCAGTATTTT. Protein product: CASTGTSGGRDTQYF.